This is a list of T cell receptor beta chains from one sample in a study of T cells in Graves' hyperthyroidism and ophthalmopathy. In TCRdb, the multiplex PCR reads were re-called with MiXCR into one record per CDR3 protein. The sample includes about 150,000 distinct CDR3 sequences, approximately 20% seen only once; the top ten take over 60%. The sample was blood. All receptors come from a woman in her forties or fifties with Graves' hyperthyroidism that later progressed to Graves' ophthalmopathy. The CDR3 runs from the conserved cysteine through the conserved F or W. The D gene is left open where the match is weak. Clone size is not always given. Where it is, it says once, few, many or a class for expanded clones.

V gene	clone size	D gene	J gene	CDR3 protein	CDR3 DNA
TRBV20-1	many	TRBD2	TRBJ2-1	CSATGLVKSNEQFF	TGCAGTGCGACCGGACTAGTTAAAAGTAATGAGCAGTTCTTC
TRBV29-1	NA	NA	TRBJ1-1	CSVAQGAMNTEAFF	TGCAGCGTCGCCCAAGGGGCCATGAACACTGAAGCTTTCTTT
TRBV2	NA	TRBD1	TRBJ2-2	CASSFRDSNTGELFF	TGTGCCAGCAGTTTCAGGGACAGTAACACCGGGGAGCTGTTTTTT
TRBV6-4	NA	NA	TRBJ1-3	CASEPGLTGNTIYF	TGTGCCAGCGAACCGGGGCTCACTGGAAACACCATATATTTT
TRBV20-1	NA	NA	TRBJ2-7	CSAAKRSTSFGQYF	TGCAGTGCTGCCAAGAGGTCAACATCTTTCGGGCAGTACTTC
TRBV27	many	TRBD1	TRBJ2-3	CASSLDLRQGRADTQYF	TGTGCCAGCAGTTTAGATCTCCGACAGGGGCGTGCAGATACGCAGTATTTT
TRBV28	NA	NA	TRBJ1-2	CASTTSEHGYTF	TGTGCCAGCACCACCAGCGAACATGGCTACACCTTC
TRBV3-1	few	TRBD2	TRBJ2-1	CASSQNGAGGSDEQFF	TGTGCCAGCAGCCAAAATGGGGCGGGAGGGAGTGATGAGCAGTTCTTC
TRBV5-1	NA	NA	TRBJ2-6	CASLSGSGANVLTF	TGCGCCAGCCTCTCAGGTTCTGGGGCCAACGTCCTGACTTTC
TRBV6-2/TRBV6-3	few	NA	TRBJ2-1	CASSPDYNEQFF	TGTGCCAGCAGCCCAGACTACAATGAGCAGTTCTTC
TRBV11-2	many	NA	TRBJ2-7	CASSKQGLPYEQYF	TGTGCCAGCAGCAAACAGGGACTTCCCTACGAGCAGTACTTC
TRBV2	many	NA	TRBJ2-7	CASRGTDSPAYEQYF	TGTGCCAGCAGGGGGACCGACTCCCCCGCCTACGAGCAGTACTTC
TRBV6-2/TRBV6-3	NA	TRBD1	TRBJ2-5	CASRDRDRGKETQYF	TGTGCCAGCAGGGACAGGGACAGGGGGAAAGAGACCCAGTACTTC
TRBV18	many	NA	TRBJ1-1	CASSPGGRRTEAFF	TGTGCCAGCTCACCGGGGGGGCGTCGCACTGAAGCTTTCTTT
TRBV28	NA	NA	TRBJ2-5	CASSDFREPQETQYF	TGTGCCAGCAGTGATTTTCGCGAGCCCCAAGAGACCCAGTACTTC
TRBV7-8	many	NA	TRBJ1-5	CASSLAQITSPQHF	TGTGCCAGCAGCTTAGCACAGATAACCTCCCCCCAGCATTTT
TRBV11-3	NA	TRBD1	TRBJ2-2	CASSARDRGNTGELFF	TGTGCCAGCAGCGCTCGGGACAGGGGGAACACCGGGGAGCTGTTTTTT
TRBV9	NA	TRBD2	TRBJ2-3	CASSAGLVVPDTQYF	TGTGCCAGCAGCGCGGGACTAGTGGTCCCCGATACGCAGTATTTT
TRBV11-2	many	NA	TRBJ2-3	CASSLTATDTQYF	TGTGCCAGCAGCTTAACAGCTACAGATACGCAGTATTTT
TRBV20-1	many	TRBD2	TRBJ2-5	CSAYPSGFQETQYF	TGCAGTGCCTACCCTAGCGGCTTCCAAGAGACCCAGTACTTC
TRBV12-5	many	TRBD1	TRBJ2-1	CASGQGVGRYNEQFF	TGTGCTAGTGGTCAGGGGGTAGGTAGGTACAATGAGCAGTTCTTC
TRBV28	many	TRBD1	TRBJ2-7	CATSPPGTVSSYEQYF	TGTGCCACCAGTCCCCCCGGGACAGTTTCCTCCTACGAGCAGTACTTC
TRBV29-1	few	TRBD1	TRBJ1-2	CSVEAEQGNYGYTF	TGCAGCGTTGAGGCGGAACAGGGGAACTATGGCTACACCTTC
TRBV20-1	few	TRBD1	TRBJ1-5	CSASLTGTGGGQPQHF	TGCAGTGCTAGCCTCACCGGGACAGGGGGTGGTCAGCCCCAGCATTTT
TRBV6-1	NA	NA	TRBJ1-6	CASNPLGDNSPLHF	TGTGCCAGCAACCCACTAGGGGACAATTCACCCCTCCACTTT
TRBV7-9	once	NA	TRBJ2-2	CASSFPTGELFF	TGTGCCAGCAGCTTTCCCACTGGGGAGCTGTTTTTT
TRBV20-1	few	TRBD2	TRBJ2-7	CSARGGSHEQYF	TGCAGTGCTAGGGGGGGGAGCCACGAGCAGTACTTC
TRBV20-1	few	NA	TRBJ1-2	CSARAGGGYTF	TGCAGTGCCCGGGCGGGGGGAGGCTACACCTTC
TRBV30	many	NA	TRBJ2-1	CAWSPNRPRDEQFF	TGTGCCTGGAGTCCCAACCGACCTAGAGATGAGCAGTTCTTC
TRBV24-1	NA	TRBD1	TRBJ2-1	CATSDPGQGGYNEQFF	TGTGCCACCAGTGACCCTGGACAGGGGGGCTACAATGAGCAGTTCTTC
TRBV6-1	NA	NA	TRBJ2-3	CASSEHTQPSTDTQYF	TGTGCCAGCAGTGAACACACACAGCCGAGCACAGATACGCAGTATTTT
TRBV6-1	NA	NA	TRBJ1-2	CASSPFIVNYGYTF	TGTGCCAGCAGTCCATTTATAGTTAACTATGGCTACACCTTC
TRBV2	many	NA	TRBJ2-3	CASSASRMQYF	TGTGCCAGCAGTGCCTCACGGATGCAGTATTTT
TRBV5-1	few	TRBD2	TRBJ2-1	CASSPSLADLYNEQFF	TGCGCCAGCAGCCCCAGTCTAGCGGACCTCTACAATGAGCAGTTCTTC
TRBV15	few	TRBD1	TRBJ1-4	CATSGRTGYNEKLFF	TGTGCCACCAGCGGCCGGACAGGGTATAATGAAAAACTGTTTTTT
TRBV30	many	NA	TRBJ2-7	CAWSAGQRNYEQYF	TGTGCCTGGAGCGCCGGACAGCGAAACTACGAGCAGTACTTC
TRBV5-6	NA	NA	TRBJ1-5	CASSSAGGLSQPQHF	TGTGCCAGCAGCTCTGCGGGGGGATTGAGTCAGCCCCAGCATTTT
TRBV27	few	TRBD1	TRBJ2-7	CASSLRGQGALGEQYF	TGTGCCAGCAGTTTACGGGGACAGGGGGCGTTGGGAGAGCAGTACTTC
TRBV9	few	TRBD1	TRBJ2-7	CASSDPGQGKQQYF	TGTGCCAGCAGCGATCCGGGACAGGGTAAGCAGCAGTACTTC
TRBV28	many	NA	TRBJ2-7	CASKGWGYEQYF	TGTGCCAGCAAAGGCTGGGGCTACGAGCAGTACTTC
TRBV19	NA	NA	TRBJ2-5	CASSIVDRETQYF	TGTGCCAGTAGTATCGTGGACCGAGAGACCCAGTACTTC
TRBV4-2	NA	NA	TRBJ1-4	CASSQDGGGMNEKLFF	TGTGCCAGCAGCCAAGACGGGGGCGGGATGAATGAAAAACTGTTTTTT
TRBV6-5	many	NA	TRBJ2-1	CASSYDTYNEQFF	TGTGCCAGCAGTTACGACACCTACAATGAGCAGTTCTTC
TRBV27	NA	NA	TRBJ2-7	CASRLSWPYEQYF	TGTGCCAGCAGACTTTCGTGGCCCTACGAGCAGTACTTC
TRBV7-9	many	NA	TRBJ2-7	CASSLGSIGYEQYF	TGTGCCAGCAGCTTAGGTAGTATCGGATACGAGCAGTACTTC